These T cell receptor beta chains were read from a single sample in a study of cytomegalovirus exposure and HLA in healthy donors. TCRdb keeps only in-frame clones here, not all; method: immunoSEQ multiplex PCR. Of about 190,000 clones listed, 60% to 80% were seen once; the top ten hold around 2.2%. The specimen was PBMCs. These receptors were collected from a woman aged 25 to 39 in good health and CMV-seropositive. CDR3s include the opening cysteine and the closing phenylalanine or tryptophan.

TRBV7-8	TRBJ2-5	CASSLRGRQETQYF
TRBV27	TRBJ2-1	CASSPWQTDNEQFF
TRBV5-1	TRBJ2-5	CASSSDSSQETQYF
TRBV4-2	TRBJ2-3	CASSQDPVTGADTQYF
TRBV5-4	TRBJ2-7	CASSLLIQGVYEQYF
TRBV30	TRBJ1-5	CACAPGQGNQPQHF
TRBV4-2	TRBJ2-2	CASSLETGDTGELFF
TRBV5-1	TRBJ2-5	CASSPQWVQETQYF
TRBV14	TRBJ2-1	CASSQDTYNEQFF
TRBV19	TRBJ1-4	CASSKVGVGEKLFF
TRBV7-8	TRBJ1-5	CASSLEQGGQPQHF
TRBV7-8	TRBJ2-1	CASSSDSDNEQFF
TRBV10-3	TRBJ1-5	CAISQGTGSTGGTQHF
TRBV2	TRBJ1-4	CASSVQGSNEKLFF
TRBV9	TRBJ1-4	CASSRTGLDEKLFF